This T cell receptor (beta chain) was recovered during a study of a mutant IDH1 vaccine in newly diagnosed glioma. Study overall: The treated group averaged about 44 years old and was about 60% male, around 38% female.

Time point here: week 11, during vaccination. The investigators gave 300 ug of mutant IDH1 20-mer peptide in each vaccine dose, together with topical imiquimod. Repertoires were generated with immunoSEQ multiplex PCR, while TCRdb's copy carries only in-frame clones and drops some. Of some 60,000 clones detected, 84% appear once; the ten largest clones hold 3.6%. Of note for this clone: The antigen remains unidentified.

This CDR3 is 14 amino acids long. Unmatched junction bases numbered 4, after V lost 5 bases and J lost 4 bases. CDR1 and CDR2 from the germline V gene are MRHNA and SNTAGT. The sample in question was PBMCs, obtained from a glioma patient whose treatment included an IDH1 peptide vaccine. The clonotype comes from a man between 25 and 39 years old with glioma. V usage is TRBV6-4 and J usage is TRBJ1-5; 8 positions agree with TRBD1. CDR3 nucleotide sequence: TGTGCCAGCAGTTGCGACAGGGGAAATCAGCCCCAGCATTTT. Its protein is CASSCDRGNQPQHF.